Listed below are T cell receptor beta chains from one sample, sequenced in a study of cytomegalovirus exposure and HLA in healthy donors. Here immunoSEQ multiplex PCR was the method, and the copy in TCRdb shows in-frame clones only, minus some. The sample lists about 130,000 clones; roughly 90% were seen once. The sequenced sample was PBMCs. The source is a man in his thirties or forties in good health and CMV-seronegative. Each CDR3 is given with its conserved first and last residue. The D gene is left open where the match is weak. A clone size is listed for some rows: how often the clone was seen (once, few, many), or a class if it is expanded.

J gene | clone size | V gene | D gene | CDR3 protein | CDR3 DNA
TRBJ1-5 | - | TRBV6-5 | - | CASSPRGFHQPQHF | TGTGCCAGCAGCCCCCGGGGGTTCCACCAGCCCCAGCATTTT
TRBJ2-1 | - | TRBV29-1 | TRBD2 | CSASSGRVNEQFF | TGCAGCGCCTCTAGCGGGAGGGTCAATGAGCAGTTCTTC
TRBJ1-4 | - | TRBV9 | TRBD1 | CASSVGLRTGGATNEKLFF | TGTGCCAGCAGCGTAGGTCTTAGAACAGGGGGCGCAACTAATGAAAAACTGTTTTTT
TRBJ2-1 | - | TRBV7-6 | TRBD2 | CASSLGRESGNEQFF | TGTGCCAGCAGCTTAGGGCGGGAGTCGGGCAATGAGCAGTTCTTC
TRBJ2-1 | - | TRBV21-1 | - | CASGNSNEQFF | TGTGCCAGCGGCAACTCGAATGAGCAGTTCTTC
TRBJ2-7 | - | TRBV13 | TRBD1 | CASSLGRDRAFEQYF | TGTGCCAGCAGCTTAGGCCGGGACAGGGCGTTCGAGCAGTACTTC
TRBJ2-7 | - | TRBV27 | - | CASRRRLPYEQYF | TGTGCCAGCAGGCGGAGGCTTCCCTACGAGCAGTACTTC
TRBJ2-5 | - | TRBV13 | TRBD2 | CASSLGRGRGQETQYF | TGTGCCAGCAGCTTAGGACGCGGGAGAGGGCAAGAGACCCAGTACTTC
TRBJ1-4 | - | TRBV28 | - | CASRKGRVNEKLFF | TGTGCCAGCAGGAAAGGGCGGGTTAATGAAAAACTGTTTTTT
TRBJ2-7 | - | TRBV2 | - | CAGGFDTPEQYF | TGTGCCGGAGGATTTGACACCCCCGAGCAGTACTTC
TRBJ1-6 | - | TRBV5-1 | - | CASSEVQGQSLHF | TGCGCCAGCAGCGAGGTACAGGGACAATCCCTCCACTTT
TRBJ2-6 | - | TRBV25-1 | - | CASSETGRSGANVLTF | TGTGCCAGCAGTGAAACAGGGCGCTCTGGGGCCAACGTCCTGACTTTC
TRBJ2-2 | once | TRBV27 | TRBD2 | CASSSTSGLAGKLFF | TGTGCCAGCAGTTCAACATCTGGACTAGCGGGAAAGCTGTTTTTT
TRBJ2-1 | - | TRBV7-9 | - | CASSLVPGAYNEQFF | TGTGCCAGCAGCTTAGTTCCGGGTGCCTACAATGAGCAGTTCTTC
TRBJ1-2 | - | TRBV5-1 | - | CASSFRARDYGYTF | TGCGCCAGCAGCTTCAGGGCCAGGGACTATGGCTACACCTTC
TRBJ2-7 | - | TRBV4-3 | - | CASSQDRAGSYEQYF | TGCGCCAGCAGCCAAGATAGGGCAGGGTCCTACGAGCAGTACTTC
TRBJ1-1 | - | TRBV7-2 | - | CASSLQGDTEAFF | TGTGCCAGCAGCTTGCAGGGCGACACTGAAGCTTTCTTT
TRBJ2-1 | few | TRBV7-2 | - | CASSRSYNEQFF | TGTGCCAGCAGCCGGTCATACAATGAGCAGTTCTTC
TRBJ1-1 | once | TRBV27 | - | CASSYGPNTEAFF | TGTGCCAGCAGTTACGGTCCGAACACTGAAGCTTTCTTT
TRBJ2-5 | - | TRBV6-7 | TRBD2 | CASSPLAEAWETQYF | TGTGCCAGCAGTCCGCTAGCGGAGGCGTGGGAGACCCAGTACTTC
TRBJ2-5 | few | TRBV5-6 | TRBD1 | CASSGLTGGETQYF | TGTGCCAGCAGCGGATTGACAGGGGGGGAGACCCAGTACTTC
TRBJ1-4 | - | TRBV6-1 | TRBD1 | CASSERLGTDNEKLFF | TGTGCCAGCAGTGAGCGACTCGGGACAGATAATGAAAAACTGTTTTTT
TRBJ2-2 | - | TRBV9 | - | CASSVEIKETGELFF | TGTGCCAGCAGCGTAGAGATTAAGGAGACCGGGGAGCTGTTTTTT
TRBJ2-2 | - | TRBV7-3 | TRBD1 | CASSLSGGTGELFF | TGTGCCAGCAGTCTTTCAGGGGGAACCGGGGAGCTGTTTTTT
TRBJ1-1 | - | TRBV5-6 | TRBD1 | CASSTTGGTEAFF | TGTGCCAGCAGCACCACAGGGGGAACTGAAGCTTTCTTT
TRBJ1-5 | - | TRBV18 | - | CASSPGQSFYSNQPQHF | TGTGCCAGCTCACCAGGACAGTCCTTTTATAGCAATCAGCCCCAGCATTTT
TRBJ2-3 | few | TRBV6-1 | TRBD2 | CASRRTSGTDTQYF | TGTGCCAGCAGGCGGACTAGCGGAACAGATACGCAGTATTTT
TRBJ2-1 | - | TRBV7-2 | TRBD2 | CASSFGTSGTNEQFF | TGTGCCAGCAGCTTCGGTACTAGCGGGACCAATGAGCAGTTCTTC
TRBJ2-5 | - | TRBV11-2 | - | CASSPYTGSQETQYF | TGTGCCAGCAGCCCATACACAGGGTCCCAAGAGACCCAGTACTTC
TRBJ1-2 | few | TRBV4-2 | TRBD1 | CASSRDAILTGGGYTF | TGTGCCAGCAGCCGTGACGCAATATTGACAGGGGGTGGCTACACCTTC
TRBJ2-3 | few | TRBV2 | TRBD2 | CASREYQAEGGDTQYF | TGTGCCAGCAGAGAGTATCAAGCGGAGGGAGGGGATACGCAGTATTTT
TRBJ2-6 | - | TRBV27 | - | CASSSQGFFSGANVLTF | TGTGCCAGCAGTTCTCAGGGGTTTTTCTCTGGGGCCAACGTCCTGACTTTC
TRBJ2-3 | - | TRBV2 | - | CASSEAGGGTDTQYF | TGTGCCAGCAGTGAAGCAGGGGGAGGCACAGATACGCAGTATTTT
TRBJ2-2 | once | TRBV2 | - | CASSVGGGTGELFF | TGTGCCAGCAGTGTGGGGGGTGGCACCGGGGAGCTGTTTTTT
TRBJ2-1 | - | TRBV4-1 | TRBD2 | CASSQDGGLGMNEQFF | TGCGCCAGCAGCCAAGATGGTGGACTAGGAATGAATGAGCAGTTCTTC
TRBJ2-1 | - | TRBV5-1 | TRBD2 | CASSVPSGRSNEQFF | TGCGCCAGCAGCGTACCTAGCGGGAGGAGCAATGAGCAGTTCTTC
TRBJ2-7 | - | TRBV7-3 | - | CASSLIAGQTYEQYF | TGTGCCAGCAGCTTAATCGCGGGACAGACCTACGAGCAGTACTTC
TRBJ2-7 | - | TRBV4-1 | TRBD1 | CASSHLTGGWEQYF | TGCGCCAGCAGCCACCTAACAGGGGGCTGGGAGCAGTACTTC
TRBJ1-3 | - | TRBV6-6 | - | CASSYSNGGSRNTIYF | TGTGCCAGCAGTTACTCGAATGGGGGGAGTAGAAACACCATATATTTT
TRBJ2-1 | - | TRBV19 | TRBD2 | CASSSLTSGRGLYNEQFF | TGTGCCAGTAGTAGCCTGACTAGCGGGAGAGGGCTTTACAATGAGCAGTTCTTC
TRBJ2-3 | - | TRBV19 | TRBD2 | CASTTSGRGGGTDTQYF | TGTGCCAGTACGACTAGCGGGAGGGGTGGTGGCACAGATACGCAGTATTTT
TRBJ1-2 | - | TRBV5-6 | TRBD1 | CATTLGDRGAPGYTF | TGTGCCACTACGCTGGGGGACAGGGGGGCCCCTGGCTACACCTTC
TRBJ2-7 | few | TRBV27 | - | CASSSRASEQYF | TGTGCCAGCAGTTCCAGGGCAAGTGAGCAGTACTTC
TRBJ2-1 | - | TRBV11-2 | TRBD2 | CASKTQEAGAGYNEQFF | TGTGCCAGCAAGACACAAGAAGCGGGAGCGGGTTACAATGAGCAGTTCTTC
TRBJ1-6 | - | TRBV21-1 | - | CASSTLVWSAANSPLHF | TGTGCCAGCAGCACCCTAGTCTGGTCAGCCGCCAATTCACCCCTCCACTTT
TRBJ2-3 | - | TRBV23-1 | TRBD1 | CANPRDRGGADTQYF | TGCGCCAACCCCCGGGACAGGGGGGGGGCAGATACGCAGTATTTT
TRBJ1-2 | - | TRBV5-6 | TRBD1 | CASSYDRGPTGYTF | TGTGCCAGCAGCTACGACAGGGGGCCCACTGGCTACACCTTC
TRBJ2-2 | - | TRBV29-1 | TRBD1 | CSSWTGGTGELFF | TGCAGCTCTTGGACAGGGGGCACCGGGGAGCTGTTTTTT
TRBJ2-7 | - | TRBV27 | TRBD2 | CASSKTSGGSYEQYF | TGTGCCAGCAGCAAGACTAGCGGAGGATCCTACGAGCAGTACTTC
TRBJ1-3 | few | TRBV27 | - | CASKGYSGNTIYF | TGTGCCAGCAAGGGGTACTCTGGAAACACCATATATTTT
TRBJ2-1 | - | TRBV18 | TRBD2 | CASSPPITSGRANEQFF | TGTGCCAGCTCACCACCAATCACTAGCGGGAGGGCCAATGAGCAGTTCTTC